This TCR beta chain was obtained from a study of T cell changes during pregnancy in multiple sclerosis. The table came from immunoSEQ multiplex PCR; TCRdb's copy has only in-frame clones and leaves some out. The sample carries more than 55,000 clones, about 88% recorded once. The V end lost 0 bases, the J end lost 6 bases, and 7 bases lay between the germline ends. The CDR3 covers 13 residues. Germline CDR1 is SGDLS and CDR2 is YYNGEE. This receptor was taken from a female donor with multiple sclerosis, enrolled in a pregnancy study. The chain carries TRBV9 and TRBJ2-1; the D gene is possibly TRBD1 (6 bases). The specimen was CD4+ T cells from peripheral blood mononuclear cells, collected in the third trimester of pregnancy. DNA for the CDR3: TGTGCCAGCAGCGTAGCAGGGGTCAATGAGCAGTTCTTC. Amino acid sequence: CASSVAGVNEQFF.